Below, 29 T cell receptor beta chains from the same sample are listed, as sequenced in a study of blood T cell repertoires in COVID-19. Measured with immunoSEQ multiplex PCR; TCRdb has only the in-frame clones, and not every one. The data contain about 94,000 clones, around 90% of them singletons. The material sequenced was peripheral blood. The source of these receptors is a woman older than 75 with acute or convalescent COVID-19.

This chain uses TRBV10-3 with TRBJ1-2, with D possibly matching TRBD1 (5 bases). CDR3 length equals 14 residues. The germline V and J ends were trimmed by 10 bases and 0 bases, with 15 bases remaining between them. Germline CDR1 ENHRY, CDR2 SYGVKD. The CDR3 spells CASHLDRTNYGYTF. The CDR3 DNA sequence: TGTGCCAGCCACTTAGACAGAACTAACTATGGCTACACCTTC.

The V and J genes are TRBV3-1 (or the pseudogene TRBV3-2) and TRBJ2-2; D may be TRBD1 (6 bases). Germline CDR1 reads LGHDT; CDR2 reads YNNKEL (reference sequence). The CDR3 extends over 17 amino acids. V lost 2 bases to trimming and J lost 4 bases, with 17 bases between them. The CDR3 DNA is TGTGCCAGCAGCCAACGTAAGGCAGGGGAAACCACCGGGGAGCTGTTTTTT. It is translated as CASSQRKAGETTGELFF.

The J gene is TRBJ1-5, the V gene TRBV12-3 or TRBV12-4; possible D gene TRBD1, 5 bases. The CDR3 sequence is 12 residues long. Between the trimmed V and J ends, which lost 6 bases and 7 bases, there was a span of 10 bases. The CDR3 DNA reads TGTGCCAGCAGCCGGGGGGGGCAGCCCCAGCATTTT. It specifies CASSRGGQPQHF.

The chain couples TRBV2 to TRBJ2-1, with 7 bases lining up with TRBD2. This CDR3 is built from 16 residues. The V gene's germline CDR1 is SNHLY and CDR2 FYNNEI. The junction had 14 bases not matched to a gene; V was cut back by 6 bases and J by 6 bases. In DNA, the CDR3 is TGTGCCAGCAGGAATAGGGCCAGCGGGGAGGGCAATGAGCAGTTCTTC. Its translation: CASRNRASGEGNEQFF.

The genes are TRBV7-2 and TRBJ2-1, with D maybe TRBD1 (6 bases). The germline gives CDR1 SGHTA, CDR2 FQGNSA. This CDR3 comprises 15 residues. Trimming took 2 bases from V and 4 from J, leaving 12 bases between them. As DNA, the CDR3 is TGTGCCAGCAGCTTAACAGAGGGGGTTTACAATGAGCAGTTCTTC. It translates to CASSLTEGVYNEQFF.

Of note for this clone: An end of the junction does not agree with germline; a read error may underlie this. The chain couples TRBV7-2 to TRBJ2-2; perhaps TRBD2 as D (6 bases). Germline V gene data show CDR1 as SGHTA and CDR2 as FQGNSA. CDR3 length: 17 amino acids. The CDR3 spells CASRLVGRAGLAGELFF. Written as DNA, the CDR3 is TGTGCCAGCCGCTTAGTTGGTAGAGCGGGCTTGGCCGGGGAGCTGTTTTTT. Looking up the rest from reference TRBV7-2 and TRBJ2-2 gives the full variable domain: GAGVSQSPSNKVTEKGKDVELRCDPISGHTALYWYRQSLGQGLEFLIYFQGNSAPDKSGLPSDRFSAERTGGSVSTLTIQRTQQEDSAVYLCASRLVGRAGLAGELFFGEGSRLTVL.

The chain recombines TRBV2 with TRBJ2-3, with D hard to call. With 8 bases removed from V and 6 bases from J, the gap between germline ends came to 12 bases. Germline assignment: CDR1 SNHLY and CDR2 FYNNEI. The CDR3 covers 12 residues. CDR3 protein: CASLLVPDTQYF. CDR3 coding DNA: TGTGCCAGCCTCCTAGTTCCGGATACGCAGTATTTT.

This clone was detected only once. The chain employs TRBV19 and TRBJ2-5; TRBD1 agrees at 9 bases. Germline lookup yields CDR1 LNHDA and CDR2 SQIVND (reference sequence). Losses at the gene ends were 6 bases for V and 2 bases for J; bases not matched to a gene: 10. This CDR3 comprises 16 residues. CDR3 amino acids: CASSLLTGGGQETQYF. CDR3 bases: TGTGCCAGTAGCCTCCTAACAGGGGGCGGTCAAGAGACCCAGTACTTC.

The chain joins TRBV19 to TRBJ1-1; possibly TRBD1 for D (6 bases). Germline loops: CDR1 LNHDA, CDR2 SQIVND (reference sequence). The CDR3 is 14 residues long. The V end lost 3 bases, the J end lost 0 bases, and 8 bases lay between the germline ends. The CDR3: CASSIQGMNTEAFF. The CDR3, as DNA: TGTGCCAGTAGTATTCAGGGGATGAACACTGAAGCTTTCTTT.

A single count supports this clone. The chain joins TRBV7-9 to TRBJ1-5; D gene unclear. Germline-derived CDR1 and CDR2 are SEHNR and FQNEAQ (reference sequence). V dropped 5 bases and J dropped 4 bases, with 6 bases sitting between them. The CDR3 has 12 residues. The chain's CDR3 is CASSPNNQPQHF. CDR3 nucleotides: TGTGCCAGCAGCCCTAATAATCAGCCCCAGCATTTT. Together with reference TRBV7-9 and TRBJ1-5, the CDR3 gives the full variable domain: DTGVSQNPRHKITKRGQNVTFRCDPISEHNRLYWYRQTLGQGPEFLTYFQNEAQLEKSRLLSDRFSAERPKGSFSTLEIQRTEQGDSAMYLCASSPNNQPQHFGDGTRLSIL.

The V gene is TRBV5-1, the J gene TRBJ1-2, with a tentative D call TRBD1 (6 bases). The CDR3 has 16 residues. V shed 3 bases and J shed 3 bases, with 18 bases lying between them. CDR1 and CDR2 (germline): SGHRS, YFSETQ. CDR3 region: CASSSQDTNRDYGYTF. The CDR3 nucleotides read TGCGCCAGCAGCTCCCAGGACACGAACAGGGACTATGGCTACACCTTC.

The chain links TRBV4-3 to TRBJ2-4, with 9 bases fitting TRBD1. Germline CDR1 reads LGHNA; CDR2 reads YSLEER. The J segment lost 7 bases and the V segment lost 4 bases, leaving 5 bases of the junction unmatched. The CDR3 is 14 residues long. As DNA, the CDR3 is TGCGCCAGCAGCCGCCAACAGGGGGCGAACATTCAGTACTTC. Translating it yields CASSRQQGANIQYF.

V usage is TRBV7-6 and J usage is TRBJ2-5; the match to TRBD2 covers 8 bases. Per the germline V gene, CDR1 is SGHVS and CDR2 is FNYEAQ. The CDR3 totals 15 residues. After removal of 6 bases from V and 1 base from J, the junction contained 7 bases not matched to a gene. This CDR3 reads CASSYLSGIQETQYF. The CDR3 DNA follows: TGTGCCAGCAGTTACCTTAGCGGGATCCAAGAGACCCAGTACTTC.

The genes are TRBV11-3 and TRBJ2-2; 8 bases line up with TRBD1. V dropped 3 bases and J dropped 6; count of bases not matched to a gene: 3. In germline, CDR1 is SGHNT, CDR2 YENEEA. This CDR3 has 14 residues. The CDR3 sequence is CASSFRQGSGELFF. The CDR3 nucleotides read TGTGCCAGCAGCTTTCGACAGGGGTCCGGGGAGCTGTTTTTT. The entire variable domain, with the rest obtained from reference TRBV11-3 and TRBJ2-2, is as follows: EAGVVQSPRYKIIEKKQPVAFWCNPISGHNTLYWYLQNLGQGPELLIRYENEEAVDDSQLPKDRFSAERLKGVDSTLKIQPAELGDSAVYLCASSFRQGSGELFFGEGSRLTVL.

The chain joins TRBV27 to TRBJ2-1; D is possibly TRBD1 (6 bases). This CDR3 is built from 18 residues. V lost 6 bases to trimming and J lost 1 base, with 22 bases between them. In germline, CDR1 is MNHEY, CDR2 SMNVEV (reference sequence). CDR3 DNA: TGTGCCAGCAGGCAGACGCAGGGGACATACGGGTCCTACAATGAGCAGTTCTTC. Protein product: CASRQTQGTYGSYNEQFF.

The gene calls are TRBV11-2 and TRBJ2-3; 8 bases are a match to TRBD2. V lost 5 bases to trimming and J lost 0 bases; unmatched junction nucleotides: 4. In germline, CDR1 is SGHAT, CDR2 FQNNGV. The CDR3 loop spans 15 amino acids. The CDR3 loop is CASSVGGGSTDTQYF. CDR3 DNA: TGTGCCAGCAGCGTCGGGGGGGGAAGCACAGATACGCAGTATTTT.

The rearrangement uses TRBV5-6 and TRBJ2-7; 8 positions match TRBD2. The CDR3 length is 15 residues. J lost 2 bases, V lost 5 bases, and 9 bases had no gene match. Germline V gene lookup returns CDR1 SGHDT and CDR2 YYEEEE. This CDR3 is CASRLRGTRAYEQYF. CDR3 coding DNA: TGTGCCAGCAGGTTGAGGGGGACTAGAGCCTACGAGCAGTACTTC.

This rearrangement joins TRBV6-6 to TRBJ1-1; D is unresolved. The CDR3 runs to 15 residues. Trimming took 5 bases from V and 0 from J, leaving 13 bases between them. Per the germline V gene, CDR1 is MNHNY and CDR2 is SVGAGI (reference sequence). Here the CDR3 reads CASSKHEPMNTEAFF. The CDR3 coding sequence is TGTGCCAGCAGTAAACACGAACCCATGAACACTGAAGCTTTCTTT.

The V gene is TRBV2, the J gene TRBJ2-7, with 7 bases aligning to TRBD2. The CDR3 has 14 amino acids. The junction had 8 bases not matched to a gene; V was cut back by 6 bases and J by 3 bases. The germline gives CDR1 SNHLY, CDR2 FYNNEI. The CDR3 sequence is CASRASGRYYEQYF. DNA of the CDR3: TGTGCCAGCAGAGCTAGCGGCAGATACTACGAGCAGTACTTC.

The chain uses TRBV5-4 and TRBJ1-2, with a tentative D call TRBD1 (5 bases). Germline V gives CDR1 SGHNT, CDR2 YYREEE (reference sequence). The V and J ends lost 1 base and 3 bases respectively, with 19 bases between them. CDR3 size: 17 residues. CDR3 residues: CASSLLGGIGIDYGYTF. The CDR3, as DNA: TGTGCCAGCAGCTTGTTGGGGGGGATAGGGATAGACTATGGCTACACCTTC.

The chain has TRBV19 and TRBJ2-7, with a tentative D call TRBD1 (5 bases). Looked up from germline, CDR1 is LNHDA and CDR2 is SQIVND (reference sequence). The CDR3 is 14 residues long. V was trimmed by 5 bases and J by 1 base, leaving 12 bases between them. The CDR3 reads CASSSASGSYEQYF. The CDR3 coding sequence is TGTGCCAGTAGTTCAGCATCAGGGTCCTACGAGCAGTACTTC.

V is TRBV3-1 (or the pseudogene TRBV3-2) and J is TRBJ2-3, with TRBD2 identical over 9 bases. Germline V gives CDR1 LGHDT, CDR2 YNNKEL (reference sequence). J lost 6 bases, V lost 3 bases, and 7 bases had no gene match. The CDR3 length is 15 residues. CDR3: CASSHLRGGRDTQYF. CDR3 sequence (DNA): TGTGCCAGCAGCCATCTGCGGGGGGGCCGGGATACGCAGTATTTT.

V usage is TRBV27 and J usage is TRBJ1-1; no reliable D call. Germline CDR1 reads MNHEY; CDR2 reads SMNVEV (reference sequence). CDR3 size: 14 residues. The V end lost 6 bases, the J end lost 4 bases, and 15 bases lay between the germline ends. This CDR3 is CASRPAGLGTEAFF. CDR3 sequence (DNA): TGTGCCAGCAGACCGGCAGGATTGGGCACTGAAGCTTTCTTT.

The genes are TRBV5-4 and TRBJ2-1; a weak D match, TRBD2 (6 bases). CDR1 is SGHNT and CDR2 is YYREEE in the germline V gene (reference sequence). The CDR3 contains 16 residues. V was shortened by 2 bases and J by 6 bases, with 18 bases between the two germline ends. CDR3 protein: CASSLKAGLMGNEQFF. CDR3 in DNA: TGTGCCAGCAGCTTAAAAGCGGGCTTGATGGGCAATGAGCAGTTCTTC. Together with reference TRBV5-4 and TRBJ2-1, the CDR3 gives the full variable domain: ETGVTQSPTHLIKTRGQQVTLRCSSQSGHNTVSWYQQALGQGPQFIFQYYREEENGRGNFPPRFSGLQFPNYSSELNVNALELDDSALYLCASSLKAGLMGNEQFFGPGTRLTVL.

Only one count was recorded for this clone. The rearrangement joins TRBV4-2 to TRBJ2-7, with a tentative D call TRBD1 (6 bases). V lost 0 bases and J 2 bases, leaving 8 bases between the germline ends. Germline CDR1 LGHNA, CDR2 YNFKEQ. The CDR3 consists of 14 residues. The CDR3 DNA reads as TGTGCCAGCAGCCAAGATACAGGGCCCTACGAGCAGTACTTC. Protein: CASSQDTGPYEQYF.

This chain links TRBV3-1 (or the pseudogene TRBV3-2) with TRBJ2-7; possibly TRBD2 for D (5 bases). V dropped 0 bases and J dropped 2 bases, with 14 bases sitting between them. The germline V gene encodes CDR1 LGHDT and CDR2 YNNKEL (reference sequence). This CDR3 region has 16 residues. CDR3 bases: TGTGCCAGCAGCCAAGATCCTCGGAGCGGTCCCTACGAGCAGTACTTC. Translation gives CASSQDPRSGPYEQYF.

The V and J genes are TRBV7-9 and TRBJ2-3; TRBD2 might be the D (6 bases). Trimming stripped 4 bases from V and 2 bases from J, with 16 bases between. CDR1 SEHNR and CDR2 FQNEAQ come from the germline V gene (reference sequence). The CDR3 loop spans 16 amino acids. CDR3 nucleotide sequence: TGTGCCAGCAGCTCGAGAACTAGCTTGTTCACAGATACGCAGTATTTT. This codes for CASSSRTSLFTDTQYF.

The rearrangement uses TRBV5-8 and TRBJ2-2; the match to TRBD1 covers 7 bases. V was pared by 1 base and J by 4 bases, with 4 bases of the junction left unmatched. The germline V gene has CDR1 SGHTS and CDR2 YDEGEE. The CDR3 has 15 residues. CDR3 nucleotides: TGTGCCAGCAGCTTGAGGGGGCCTAGCACCGGGGAGCTGTTTTTT. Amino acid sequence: CASSLRGPSTGELFF.

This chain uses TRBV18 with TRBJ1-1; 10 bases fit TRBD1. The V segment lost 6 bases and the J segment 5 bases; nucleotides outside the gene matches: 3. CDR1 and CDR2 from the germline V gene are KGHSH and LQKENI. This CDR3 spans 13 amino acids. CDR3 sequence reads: CASSRDRGTEAFF. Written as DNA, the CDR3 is TGTGCCAGCTCCCGGGACAGGGGAACTGAAGCTTTCTTT.